The 32 T cell receptor beta chains given below trace back to one sample, sequenced in a study of T-cell memory formation after mild COVID-19. TCRdb called the 5' RACE reads again in MiXCR, with one record for every CDR3 protein. The table has about 150,000 distinct CDR3 sequences, about 14% seen once. Sequencing was done on a sample of PBMCs or a T cell subset sorted from them (not recorded which). Receptors were obtained from an adult woman who had mild COVID-19 (a few samples of this study predate the infection). Cell type and time point are not known.

V and J are TRBV10-3 and TRBJ2-1, with D possibly called TRBD1 or TRBD2 (6 bases each). CDR3 size: 15 residues. Trimming stripped 3 bases from V and 5 bases from J, with 14 bases between. Germline lookup yields CDR1 ENHRY and CDR2 SYGVKD. The DNA of the CDR3 is TGTGCCATCAGTGACCCGGGGGCAACTAACAATGAGCAGTTCTTC. Translating gives CAISDPGATNNEQFF.

This clonotype was observed at least ten times. This sequence joins TRBV6-5 and TRBJ2-1; 10 nucleotides match TRBD2. Germline V lookup: CDR1 MNHEY, CDR2 SVGAGI. The CDR3 has 18 amino acids. V gave up 7 bases and J gave up 3 bases; unmatched junction bases: 15. The CDR3 DNA is TGTGCCAGCATTCAACATTACAACCTAGCGGGAGTCTACAATGAGCAGTTCTTC. It yields the protein CASIQHYNLAGVYNEQFF.

DNA of the CDR3: TGCGCCAGCAGCTTGGGCAGCAGGCTGGGGGCCCAGTACTTC. It codes for CASSLGSRLGAQYF. V and J are TRBV5-1 and TRBJ2-5; D is possibly TRBD1 or TRBD2 (5 bases each). The length of the CDR3 is 14 residues. Germline V gives CDR1 SGHRS, CDR2 YFSETQ. V lost 0 bases and J 9 bases, leaving 15 bases between the germline ends. Using reference TRBV5-1 and TRBJ2-5 for the parts outside the CDR3, the full variable domain is KAGVTQTPRYLIKTRGQQVTLSCSPISGHRSVSWYQQTPGQGLQFLFEYFSETQRNKGNFPGRFSGRQFSNSRSEMNVSTLELGDSALYLCASSLGSRLGAQYFGPGTRLLVL.

The chain is built from TRBV6-6 and TRBJ2-3; D uncertain. V lost 0 bases, J lost 4 bases, and 8 bases lay in between. Per the germline V gene, CDR1 is MNHNY and CDR2 is SVGAGI (reference sequence). The CDR3 spans 14 residues. CDR3: CASSYSILADTQYF. The CDR3 DNA follows: TGTGCCAGCAGTTACTCGATACTGGCAGATACGCAGTATTTT.

This clonotype was detected only a few times. This chain links TRBV7-2 with TRBJ2-7, with D perhaps assigned TRBD1 or TRBD2 (6 bases each). The germline V gene has CDR1 SGHTA and CDR2 FQGNSA. The V end lost 4 bases, the J end lost 3 bases, and 16 bases lay between the germline ends. The CDR3 runs to 15 residues. CDR3 region: CASSSEGGRGYEQYF. The DNA of the CDR3 is TGTGCCAGCAGCTCCGAGGGGGGCAGGGGCTACGAGCAGTACTTC.

This clonotype has a handful of counts. The chain uses TRBV18 and TRBJ2-5, with D maybe TRBD2 (5 bases). V was cut by 3 bases and J by 5 bases, with 19 bases left in between. In germline, CDR1 is KGHSH, CDR2 LQKENI. The CDR3 length is 16 residues. CDR3 coding DNA: TGTGCCAGCTCACCCCCGAATGTCGGGCGGAGGGAGACCCAGTACTTC. The encoded protein is CASSPPNVGRRETQYF.

This chain links TRBV7-8 with TRBJ2-7; 7 bases are shared with TRBD2. Losses at the gene ends were 5 bases for V and 5 bases for J; bases not matched to a gene: 9. Germline CDR1 reads SGHVS; CDR2 reads FQNEAQ. The CDR3 contains 14 residues. The CDR3 sequence is CASSPGGGTHEQYF. CDR3 nucleotides: TGTGCCAGCAGCCCGGGCGGGGGTACCCACGAGCAGTACTTC.

This clonotype was seen a few times. This chain links TRBV20-1 with TRBJ2-7, with TRBD2 as a possible D gene (7 bases). CDR1 and CDR2 (germline): DFQATT, SNEGSKA (reference sequence). V lost 1 base, J lost 0 bases, and 16 bases lay in between. The length of the CDR3 is 16 residues. CDR3 DNA: TGCAGTGCTAGAGCGGTCGGGGGGCTTTACTCCTACGAGCAGTACTTC. Its protein is CSARAVGGLYSYEQYF.

This rearrangement joins TRBV12-3 or TRBV12-4 to TRBJ1-5; possibly TRBD1 for D (6 bases). The V end lost 6 bases, the J end lost 1 base, and 10 bases lay between the germline ends. This CDR3 has 14 amino acids. CDR3 nucleotides: TGTGCCAGCAGGCCAGGGACAAGCAATCAGCCCCAGCATTTT. Its protein is CASRPGTSNQPQHF.

The chain is built from TRBV4-2 and TRBJ2-1; D is possibly TRBD1 (6 bases). Trimming stripped 4 bases from V and 6 bases from J, with 16 bases between. Germline CDR1 LGHNA, CDR2 YNFKEQ. The CDR3 is 15 amino acids. As DNA, the CDR3 is TGTGCCAGCAGCCTGGAGGTATCAGGGGTCAATGAGCAGTTCTTC. It codes for CASSLEVSGVNEQFF.

The rearrangement links TRBV7-6 to TRBJ2-1; D possibly uses TRBD1 or TRBD2 (5 bases each). CDR3 size: 14 residues. Trimming left V 8 bases short and J 3 bases short, with 14 bases between. CDR1 and CDR2 from the germline V gene are SGHVS and FNYEAQ. CDR3 coding DNA: TGTGCCAGCGGTTCGGGACCAATCTACAATGAGCAGTTCTTC. Amino acids: CASGSGPIYNEQFF. The full variable domain, rest sourced from reference TRBV7-6 and TRBJ2-1, is GAGVSQSPRYKVTKRGQDVALRCDPISGHVSLYWYRQALGQGPEFLTYFNYEAQQDKSGLPNDRFSAERPEGSISTLTIQRTEQRDSAMYRCASGSGPIYNEQFFGPGTRLTVL.

V usage is TRBV5-1 and J usage is TRBJ2-1, with unresolved D. Trimming pared 0 bases from V and 0 bases from J, leaving 13 bases between. This CDR3 contains 17 residues. Per the germline V gene, CDR1 is SGHRS and CDR2 is YFSETQ. The CDR3 DNA reads TGCGCCAGCAGCTTGGGTGTGGGGTCGCTCTCCTACAATGAGCAGTTCTTC. Translation: CASSLGVGSLSYNEQFF.

This chain links TRBV7-2 with TRBJ2-2; D is perhaps TRBD1 (5 bases). The CDR3 covers 15 residues. With 3 bases removed from V and 1 base from J, the gap between germline ends came to 9 bases. Germline loops: CDR1 SGHTA, CDR2 FQGNSA. CDR3 in amino acids: CASSFSQGNTGELFF. The CDR3 DNA reads as TGTGCCAGCAGCTTTAGTCAGGGGAACACCGGGGAGCTGTTTTTT. Combining the CDR3 with reference TRBV7-2 and TRBJ2-2 gives the whole variable domain GAGVSQSPSNKVTEKGKDVELRCDPISGHTALYWYRQSLGQGLEFLIYFQGNSAPDKSGLPSDRFSAERTGGSVSTLTIQRTQQEDSAVYLCASSFSQGNTGELFFGEGSRLTVL.

This chain connects TRBV10-3 to TRBJ2-1, with D possibly being TRBD1 (6 bases). Germline CDR1 and CDR2: ENHRY and SYGVKD. The CDR3 is made up of 15 amino acids. With 6 bases removed from V and 8 bases from J, the gap between germline ends came to 20 bases. CDR3 coding DNA: TGTGCCATCAGACCAGGGACACCCCTCGGAGATGAGCAGTTCTTC. Translated: CAIRPGTPLGDEQFF.

A few counts support this clonotype. This chain links TRBV5-1 with TRBJ1-1; TRBD1 might be the D (5 bases). Germline-derived CDR1 and CDR2 are SGHRS and YFSETQ. V shed 0 bases and J shed 1 base, with 10 bases lying between them. The CDR3 loop spans 15 amino acids. CDR3: CASSLVIGANTEAFF. CDR3 nucleotide sequence: TGCGCCAGCAGCTTGGTCATAGGGGCGAACACTGAAGCTTTCTTT.

The V and J genes are TRBV9 and TRBJ2-7, with 9 bases lining up with TRBD1. Trimming cost V 0 bases and J 1 base; bases outside gene matches: 2. CDR1 is SGDLS, CDR2 YYNGEE, per germline. CDR3 length equals 15 residues. CDR3 region: CASSVAGQGSYEQYF. CDR3 in DNA: TGTGCCAGCAGCGTAGCGGGACAGGGATCCTACGAGCAGTACTTC.

This clonotype appeared a few times. The chain recombines TRBV2 with TRBJ2-5, with D unresolved. Germline CDR1 and CDR2: SNHLY and FYNNEI. Trimming stripped 8 bases from V and 2 bases from J, with 9 bases between. The length of the CDR3 is 12 residues. DNA for the CDR3: TGTGCCAGCGGGTCATATCAAGAGACCCAGTACTTC. This translates into CASGSYQETQYF. Supplemented by reference TRBV2 and TRBJ2-5, the full variable domain reads EPEVTQTPSHQVTQMGQEVILRCVPISNHLYFYWYRQILGQKVEFLVSFYNNEISEKSEIFDDQFSVERPDGSNFTLKIRSTKLEDSAMYFCASGSYQETQYFGPGTRLLVL.

The rearrangement joins TRBV5-1 to TRBJ2-7; D uncertain. V was clipped by 4 bases and J by 2 bases, with 7 bases between them. This CDR3 comprises 12 residues. Germline CDR1 is SGHRS and CDR2 is YFSETQ. The CDR3 loop is CASSLRPYEQYF. Here the CDR3 DNA reads TGCGCCAGCAGCCTCCGACCCTACGAGCAGTACTTC.

CDR3 sequence reads: CASSLGRGHTEAFF. Written as DNA, the CDR3 is TGTGCCAGCAGTTTAGGTCGGGGGCATACTGAAGCTTTCTTT. This chain links TRBV12-3 or TRBV12-4 with TRBJ1-1, with a tentative D call TRBD1 (6 bases). CDR3 length: 14 residues. Trimming took 1 base from V and 5 from J, leaving 11 bases between them.

This chain uses TRBV7-6 with TRBJ2-1; 9 bases match TRBD2. The CDR3 has 16 amino acids. Germline CDR1 reads SGHVS; CDR2 reads FNYEAQ. Trimming removed 5 bases from V and 7 bases from J; junction bases left unmatched: 12. The CDR3 reads CASSHPGAGGGNEQFF. DNA for the CDR3: TGTGCCAGCAGCCACCCTGGGGCGGGAGGGGGAAATGAGCAGTTCTTC.

The chain joins TRBV27 to TRBJ2-7; TRBD1 aligns across 7 bases. After removal of 4 bases from V and 6 bases from J, the junction contained 6 bases not matched to a gene. This CDR3 region has 13 residues. Germline V lookup: CDR1 MNHEY, CDR2 SMNVEV (reference sequence). The CDR3 here is CASSYLGGREQYF. The CDR3 region has the DNA TGTGCCAGCAGTTACTTAGGGGGCCGCGAGCAGTACTTC.

This clonotype was found many times. The chain carries TRBV5-1 and TRBJ2-1; 9 bases match TRBD2. Germline CDR1 SGHRS, CDR2 YFSETQ. The length of the CDR3 is 13 residues. The CDR3 protein is CSHAGGPVNEQFF. As DNA, the CDR3 is TGCTCCCACGCGGGGGGGCCCGTGAATGAGCAGTTCTTC. Supplemented by reference TRBV5-1 and TRBJ2-1, the full variable domain reads KAGVTQTPRYLIKTRGQQVTLSCSPISGHRSVSWYQQTPGQGLQFLFEYFSETQRNKGNFPGRFSGRQFSNSRSEMNVSTLELGDSALYLCSHAGGPVNEQFFGPGTRLTVL.

There are a few counts of this clonotype. The chain is built from TRBV5-1 and TRBJ1-1; TRBD1 might be the D (5 bases). The CDR3 covers 13 residues. Germline lookup yields CDR1 SGHRS and CDR2 YFSETQ. The V end was cut by 4 bases, the J end by 6 bases, with 13 bases between. The chain's CDR3 is CASSGGGIAEAFF. CDR3 nucleotide sequence: TGCGCCAGCAGCGGGGGGGGAATTGCTGAAGCTTTCTTT. The whole variable domain, filled in from reference TRBV5-1 and TRBJ1-1, reads KAGVTQTPRYLIKTRGQQVTLSCSPISGHRSVSWYQQTPGQGLQFLFEYFSETQRNKGNFPGRFSGRQFSNSRSEMNVSTLELGDSALYLCASSGGGIAEAFFGQGTRLTVV.

The chain uses TRBV18 and TRBJ2-7; unclear D gene. The CDR3 is made up of 18 amino acids. CDR1 and CDR2 from the germline V gene are KGHSH and LQKENI. V was shortened by 1 base and J by 1 base, with 20 bases between the two germline ends. CDR3 residues: CASSPLPIQKNASYEQYF. DNA for the CDR3: TGTGCCAGCTCACCACTACCAATACAGAAGAACGCATCCTACGAGCAGTACTTC.

The chain combines TRBV4-3 with TRBJ2-2; D might be TRBD1 or TRBD2, each matching 5 bases. This CDR3 contains 16 residues. CDR1 and CDR2 from the germline V gene are LGHNA and YSLEER. Trimming shortened V by 0 bases and J by 4 bases, and 12 bases separated the two germline ends. CDR3 in amino acids: CASSQDLGEVTGELFF. CDR3 nucleotide sequence: TGCGCCAGCAGCCAAGATTTGGGGGAAGTCACCGGGGAGCTGTTTTTT.

This clonotype was found many times. The rearrangement uses TRBV10-3 and TRBJ2-5; D may be TRBD1 or TRBD2 (5 bases each). Germline V gene sequence: CDR1 ENHRY, CDR2 SYGVKD. The CDR3 contains 14 residues. Trimming stripped 2 bases from V and 5 bases from J, with 12 bases between. The CDR3 spells CAISEGGSGETQYF. The CDR3 region has the DNA TGTGCCATCAGTGAGGGGGGAAGCGGCGAGACCCAGTACTTC.

The V and J genes are TRBV12-3 or TRBV12-4 and TRBJ2-5; D may be TRBD2 (5 bases). The V end lost 0 bases, the J end lost 5 bases, and 13 bases lay between the germline ends. The CDR3 runs 15 residues. The chain's CDR3 is CASSLALEGPETQYF. Here the CDR3 DNA reads TGTGCCAGCAGTTTAGCCCTCGAGGGTCCGGAGACCCAGTACTTC.

The rearrangement uses TRBV18 and TRBJ2-3; 9 nucleotides match TRBD1. This CDR3 is built from 14 residues. Germline CDR1 and CDR2: KGHSH and LQKENI. The V gene end was trimmed by 7 bases and the J gene end by 2 bases; junction bases not matched to a gene: 4. The CDR3 protein is CASWTGANTDTQYF. The CDR3 DNA follows: TGTGCCAGCTGGACAGGGGCGAACACAGATACGCAGTATTTT.

In this sample, this clonotype turned up a few times. This chain links TRBV18 with TRBJ2-2, with D perhaps given as TRBD1 or TRBD2 (5 bases each). Germline V lookup: CDR1 KGHSH, CDR2 LQKENI. V lost 0 bases and J lost 2, with 10 bases in between. CDR3 length: 16 amino acids. The chain's CDR3 is CASSPPSGPNTGELFF. In DNA form, the CDR3 reads TGTGCCAGCTCACCACCGTCGGGGCCAAACACCGGGGAGCTGTTTTTT. The variable domain in full, with the rest retrieved from reference TRBV18 and TRBJ2-2, is NAGVMQNPRHLVRRRGQEARLRCSPMKGHSHVYWYRQLPEEGLKFMVYLQKENIIDESGMPKERFSAEFPKEGPSILRIQQVVRGDSAAYFCASSPPSGPNTGELFFGEGSRLTVL.

The V gene is TRBV6-1, the J gene TRBJ2-4; 8 bases map to TRBD2. The V segment lost 9 bases and the J segment 2 bases; nucleotides outside the gene matches: 6. The germline gives CDR1 MNHNS, CDR2 SASEGT. The CDR3 loop spans 14 amino acids. The CDR3 DNA reads as TGTGCCAGTGACCGGGGGGGGACCAAAAACATTCAGTACTTC. It yields the protein CASDRGGTKNIQYF.

The chain has TRBV29-1 and TRBJ2-5, with D maybe TRBD2 (5 bases). The V end was cut by 6 bases, the J end by 0 bases, with 11 bases between. The germline CDR1 and CDR2 sequences are SQVTM and ANQGSEA. There are 13 residues in the CDR3. The chain's CDR3 is CSVDRENQETQYF. The CDR3 nucleotides read TGCAGCGTCGACCGGGAAAACCAAGAGACCCAGTACTTC. Full variable domain (missing parts from reference TRBV29-1 and TRBJ2-5): SAVISQKPSRDICQRGTSLTIQCQVDSQVTMMFWYRQQPGQSLTLIATANQGSEATYESGFVIDKFPISRPNLTFSTLTVSNMSPEDSSIYLCSVDRENQETQYFGPGTRLLVL.

The chain couples TRBV29-1 to TRBJ2-7; TRBD1 aligns across 7 bases. With 3 bases clipped from V and 2 bases from J, the junction kept 4 bases outside the gene matches. This CDR3 spans 13 amino acids. Germline V gives CDR1 SQVTM, CDR2 ANQGSEA. The CDR3 region is CSVDVQGAYEQYF. DNA for the CDR3: TGCAGCGTTGACGTGCAGGGGGCCTACGAGCAGTACTTC.